Listed here are 14 T cell receptor beta chains from one sample, sequenced in a study of blood T cells in healthy people across ages. Next came a second PCR, run for about 7 to 11 cycles, which used a sample-barcoded 5' primer along with a J-beta primer mix. TCRdb used MiXCR to reprocess the 5' RACE reads, holding one entry per CDR3 protein. The sample records about 1.1 million distinct CDR3 sequences, roughly two fifths being singletons. The sample consisted of blood. These receptors originate from a man in his late teens or twenties in good health.

The V gene is TRBV6-1, the J gene TRBJ1-1; 7 positions agree with TRBD1. V was pared by 6 bases and J by 1 base, with 5 bases of the junction left unmatched. Per the germline V gene, CDR1 is MNHNS and CDR2 is SASEGT. CDR3 size: 14 residues. CDR3 amino acids: CASRQGLGNTEAFF. The CDR3 coding sequence is TGTGCCAGCAGACAGGGGCTGGGGAACACTGAAGCTTTCTTT.

The chain is built from TRBV7-9 and TRBJ1-1; D ambiguous. From germline, CDR1 is SEHNR and CDR2 FQNEAQ (reference sequence). Deletions cut 1 base from V and 2 bases from J, with 8 bases between. CDR3 length: 14 residues. CDR3 in DNA: TGTGCCAGCAGCTTAGAAAGATCTAACACTGAAGCTTTCTTT. Protein product: CASSLERSNTEAFF.

This clonotype was detected a few times. CDR3 in DNA: TGTGCCAGCAGCCAACGGGACAGGGGAAATGGCTACACCTTC. It encodes CASSQRDRGNGYTF. The chain employs TRBV3-1 and TRBJ1-2; 10 bases fit TRBD1. In germline, CDR1 is LGHDT, CDR2 YNNKEL (reference sequence). The length of the CDR3 is 14 residues. The V and J ends lost 2 bases and 6 bases, in that order; junction bases with no gene match: 3.

In its sample, this clonotype was seen a few times. The CDR3 nucleotides are TGTGCCAGCAGTGAAGCGGCAGGGATGGGTGAAAAACTGTTTTTT. Its protein is CASSEAAGMGEKLFF. The V gene is TRBV6-1, the J gene TRBJ1-4; D is perhaps TRBD1 (5 bases). This CDR3 has 15 residues. Germline V CDR1 and CDR2: MNHNS, SASEGT. V was trimmed by 0 bases and J by 7 bases, leaving 12 bases between them.

The chain combines TRBV11-2 with TRBJ2-2, with a weak D call TRBD2 (5 bases). This CDR3 is 17 amino acids long. V shed 5 bases and J shed 0 bases, with 16 bases lying between them. Germline V gene sequence: CDR1 SGHAT, CDR2 FQNNGV. CDR3 sequence reads: CASSKWTGGPNTGELFF. CDR3 DNA: TGTGCCAGCAGCAAATGGACTGGTGGACCGAACACCGGGGAGCTGTTTTTT.

The chain has TRBV9 and TRBJ1-5, with 7 bases fitting TRBD1. Per the germline V gene, CDR1 is SGDLS and CDR2 is YYNGEE. The ends lost 5 bases at V and 2 bases at J; junction bases unmatched: 4. The CDR3 is 14 residues long. The CDR3: CASSEGGRNQPQHF. In DNA, the CDR3 is TGTGCCAGCAGTGAAGGGGGCCGCAATCAGCCCCAGCATTTT.

The sample holds a few counts of this clonotype. The V call is TRBV27, the J call TRBJ1-1, with a possible D match to TRBD1 (5 bases). The germline V and J ends were trimmed by 2 bases and 3 bases, with 7 bases remaining between them. Germline CDR1 and CDR2: MNHEY and SMNVEV (reference sequence). The CDR3 has 13 residues. DNA of the CDR3: TGTGCCAGCAGTTTACAGGGCCACACTGAAGCTTTCTTT. Translation: CASSLQGHTEAFF.

V usage is TRBV9 and J usage is TRBJ2-3, with a tentative D call TRBD2 (6 bases). Germline CDR1 reads SGDLS; CDR2 reads YYNGEE. This CDR3 is built from 16 residues. V lost 0 bases to trimming and J lost 2 bases, with 13 bases between them. The CDR3 loop reads CASSVVGGAITDTQYF. The CDR3 DNA sequence: TGTGCCAGCAGCGTAGTCGGCGGGGCTATCACAGATACGCAGTATTTT.

Here the CDR3 reads CASSQTRSSYNEQFF. The CDR3 DNA is TGTGCCAGCAGTCAAACTCGGAGCTCCTACAATGAGCAGTTCTTC. The gene calls are TRBV2 and TRBJ2-1; D ambiguous. Trimming took off 5 bases at V and 0 bases at J, with 11 bases between the two ends. The CDR3 extends over 15 amino acids. Germline V gives CDR1 SNHLY, CDR2 FYNNEI.

As to this clonotype: A read error may account for a junction end that differs from germline. The V call is TRBV7-8, the J call TRBJ2-4, with 7 positions matching TRBD2. Germline V gene lookup returns CDR1 SGHVS and CDR2 FQNEAQ. The CDR3 runs 18 residues. CDR3 DNA sequence: TGTGCCAGCAGCTTAGCGAGATTGGCGGGGGAAGCCAAGAACATTCAGTACTTC. This gives the protein CASSLARLAGEAKNIQYF. Using reference TRBV7-8 and TRBJ2-4 for the parts outside the CDR3, the full variable domain is GAGVSQSPRYKVAKRGQDVALRCDPISGHVSLFWYQQALGQGPEFLTYFQNEAQLDKSGLPSDRFFAERPEGSVSTLKIQRTQQEDSAVYLCASSLARLAGEAKNIQYFGAGTRLSVL.

This chain links TRBV20-1 with TRBJ2-5, with D unclear. This CDR3 has 13 amino acids. Germline V CDR1 and CDR2: DFQATT, SNEGSKA (reference sequence). V was shortened by 3 bases and J by 0 bases, with 8 bases between the two germline ends. In nucleotides, the CDR3 is TGCAGTGCTAGTGAAGGGTACCAAGAGACCCAGTACTTC. Residues: CSASEGYQETQYF.

This clonotype came up a few times. The chain joins TRBV4-1 to TRBJ1-2; D is uncertain. The CDR3 loop spans 16 amino acids. From germline, CDR1 is MGHRA and CDR2 YSYEKL. The V and J ends lost 0 bases and 4 bases respectively, with 15 bases between them. The CDR3 nucleotides are TGCGCCAGCAGCCAAGATGGTAGGGATGGCGCCTATGGCTACACCTTC. Its translation: CASSQDGRDGAYGYTF.

About this clonotype itself: A junction boundary mismatches the germline segment, possibly from a read error. CDR3: CANSGGQGGNQPQHF. In nucleotides, the CDR3 is TGTGCCAACAGTGGGGGACAGGGCGGCAATCAGCCCCAGCATTTT. The J gene is TRBJ1-5, the V gene TRBV2, with 9 bases aligning to TRBD1. From germline, CDR1 is SNHLY and CDR2 FYNNEI. The CDR3 contains 15 residues.

A word on this clonotype: The junction does not match germline at one end; this may be a read error. The rearrangement uses TRBV5-5 and TRBJ1-5; possible D gene TRBD1, 5 bases. The CDR3 runs to 14 residues. Germline assignment: CDR1 SGHKS and CDR2 YYEKEE (reference sequence). The CDR3 region has the DNA TGTGCCAGCAGTTTGGACACCCTCAATCGGCCCCAGCATTTT. Amino acid sequence: CASSLDTLNRPQHF.